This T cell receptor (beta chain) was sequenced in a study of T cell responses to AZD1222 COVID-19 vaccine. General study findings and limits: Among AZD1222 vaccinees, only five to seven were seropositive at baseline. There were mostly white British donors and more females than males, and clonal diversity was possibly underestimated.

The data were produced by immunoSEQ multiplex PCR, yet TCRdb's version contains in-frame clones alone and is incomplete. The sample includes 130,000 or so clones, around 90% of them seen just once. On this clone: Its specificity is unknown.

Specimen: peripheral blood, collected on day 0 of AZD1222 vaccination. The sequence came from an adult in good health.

The CDR3 here is CASSPDPGPYGYTF. The CDR3 coding sequence is TGTGCCAGCTCACCAGATCCGGGGCCCTATGGCTACACCTTC. The rearrangement links TRBV18 to TRBJ1-2, with a weak D call TRBD1 (5 bases). CDR1 KGHSH and CDR2 LQKENI come from the germline V gene. V was clipped by 2 bases and J by 4 bases, with 11 bases between them. The CDR3 is 14 amino acids. The whole variable domain, remainder taken from reference TRBV18 and TRBJ1-2, is NAGVMQNPRHLVRRRGQEARLRCSPMKGHSHVYWYRQLPEEGLKFMVYLQKENIIDESGMPKERFSAEFPKEGPSILRIQQVVRGDSAAYFCASSPDPGPYGYTFGSGTRLTVV.